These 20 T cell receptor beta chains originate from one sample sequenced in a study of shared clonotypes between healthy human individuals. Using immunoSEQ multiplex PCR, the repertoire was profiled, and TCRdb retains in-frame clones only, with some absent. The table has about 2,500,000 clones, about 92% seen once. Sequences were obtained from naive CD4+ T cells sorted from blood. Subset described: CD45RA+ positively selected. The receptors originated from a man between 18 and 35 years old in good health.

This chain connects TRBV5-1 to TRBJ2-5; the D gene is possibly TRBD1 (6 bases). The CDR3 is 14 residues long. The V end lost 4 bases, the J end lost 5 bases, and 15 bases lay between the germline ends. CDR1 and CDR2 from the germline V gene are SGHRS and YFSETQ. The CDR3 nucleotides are TGCGCCAGCAGCATGCAGGGGTCAGGGGAGACCCAGTACTTC. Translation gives CASSMQGSGETQYF.

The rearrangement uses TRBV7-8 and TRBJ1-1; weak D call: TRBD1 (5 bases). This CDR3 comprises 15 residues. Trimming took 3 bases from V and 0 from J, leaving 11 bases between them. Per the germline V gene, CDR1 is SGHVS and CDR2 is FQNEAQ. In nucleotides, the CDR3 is TGTGCCAGCAGCTTTGGGGGGACCATGAACACTGAAGCTTTCTTT. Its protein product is CASSFGGTMNTEAFF.

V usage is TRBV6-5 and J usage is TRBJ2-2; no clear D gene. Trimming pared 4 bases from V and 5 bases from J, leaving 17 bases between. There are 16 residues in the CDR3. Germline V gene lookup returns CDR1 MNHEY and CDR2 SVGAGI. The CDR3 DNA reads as TGTGCCAGCAGTTCCCGAAGTCGAACTCTTACCGGGGAGCTGTTTTTT. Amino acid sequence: CASSSRSRTLTGELFF.

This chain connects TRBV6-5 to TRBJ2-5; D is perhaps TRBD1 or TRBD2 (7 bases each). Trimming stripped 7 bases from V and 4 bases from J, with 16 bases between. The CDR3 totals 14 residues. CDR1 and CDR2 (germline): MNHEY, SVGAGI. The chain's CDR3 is CASIQGGIGETQYF. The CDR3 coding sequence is TGTGCCAGCATTCAGGGGGGGATCGGAGAGACCCAGTACTTC.

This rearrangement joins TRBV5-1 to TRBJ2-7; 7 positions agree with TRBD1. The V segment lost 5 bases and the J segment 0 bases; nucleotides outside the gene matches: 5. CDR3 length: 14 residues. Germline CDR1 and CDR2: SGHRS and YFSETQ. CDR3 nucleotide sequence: TGCGCCAGCAGACAGGGGCCGAGCTCCTACGAGCAGTACTTC. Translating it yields CASRQGPSSYEQYF.

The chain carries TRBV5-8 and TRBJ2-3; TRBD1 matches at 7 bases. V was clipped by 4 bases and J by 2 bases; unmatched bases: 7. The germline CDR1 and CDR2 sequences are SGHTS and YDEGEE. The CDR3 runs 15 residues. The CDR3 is CASSRPTGNTDTQYF. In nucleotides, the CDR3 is TGTGCCAGCAGCCGACCGACAGGGAACACAGATACGCAGTATTTT.

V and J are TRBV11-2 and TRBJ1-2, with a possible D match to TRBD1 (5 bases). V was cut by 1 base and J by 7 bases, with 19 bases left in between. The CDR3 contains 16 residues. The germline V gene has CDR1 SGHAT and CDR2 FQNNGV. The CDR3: CASSLGPAQGRGGYTF. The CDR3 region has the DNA TGTGCCAGCAGCTTAGGCCCTGCGCAGGGACGGGGTGGCTACACCTTC. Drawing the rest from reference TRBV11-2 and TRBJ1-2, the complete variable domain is EAGVAQSPRYKIIEKRQSVAFWCNPISGHATLYWYQQILGQGPKLLIQFQNNGVVDDSQLPKDRFSAERLKGVDSTLKIQPAKLEDSAVYLCASSLGPAQGRGGYTFGSGTRLTVV.

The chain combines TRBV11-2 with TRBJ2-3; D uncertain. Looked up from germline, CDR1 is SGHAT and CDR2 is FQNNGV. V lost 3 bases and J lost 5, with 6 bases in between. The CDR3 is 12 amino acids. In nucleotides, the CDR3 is TGTGCCAGCAGCTTGTTACTAGATACGCAGTATTTT. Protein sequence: CASSLLLDTQYF. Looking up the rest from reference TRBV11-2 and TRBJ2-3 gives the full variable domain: EAGVAQSPRYKIIEKRQSVAFWCNPISGHATLYWYQQILGQGPKLLIQFQNNGVVDDSQLPKDRFSAERLKGVDSTLKIQPAKLEDSAVYLCASSLLLDTQYFGPGTRLTVL.

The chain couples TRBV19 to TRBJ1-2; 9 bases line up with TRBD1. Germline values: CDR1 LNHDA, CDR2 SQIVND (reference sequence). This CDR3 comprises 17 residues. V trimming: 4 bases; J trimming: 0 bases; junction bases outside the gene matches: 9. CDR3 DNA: TGTGCCAGTAGTAGGGGACAGGGAGCGGCGCCTAACTATGGCTACACCTTC. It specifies CASSRGQGAAPNYGYTF. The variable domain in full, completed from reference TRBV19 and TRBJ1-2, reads DGGITQSPKYLFRKEGQNVTLSCEQNLNHDAMYWYRQDPGQGLRLIYYSQIVNDFQKGDIAEGYSVSREKKESFPLTVTSAQKNPTAFYLCASSRGQGAAPNYGYTFGSGTRLTVV.

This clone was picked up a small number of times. The chain's CDR3 is CASSVGQANYGYTF. CDR3 nucleotide sequence: TGTGCCAGCAGCGTCGGCCAAGCTAACTATGGCTACACCTTC. V gene TRBV9 combines with J gene TRBJ1-2; no definite D call. The length of the CDR3 is 14 residues. Germline assignment: CDR1 SGDLS and CDR2 YYNGEE. The V gene lost 2 bases and the J gene lost 0 bases, with 8 bases spanning the gap.

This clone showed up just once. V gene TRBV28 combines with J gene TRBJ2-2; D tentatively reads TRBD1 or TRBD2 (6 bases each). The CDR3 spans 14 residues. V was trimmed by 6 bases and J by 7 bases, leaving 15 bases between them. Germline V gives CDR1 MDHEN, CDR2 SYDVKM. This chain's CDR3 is CASSLGGGNGELFF. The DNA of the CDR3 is TGTGCCAGCAGCCTGGGGGGCGGGAACGGGGAGCTGTTTTTT.

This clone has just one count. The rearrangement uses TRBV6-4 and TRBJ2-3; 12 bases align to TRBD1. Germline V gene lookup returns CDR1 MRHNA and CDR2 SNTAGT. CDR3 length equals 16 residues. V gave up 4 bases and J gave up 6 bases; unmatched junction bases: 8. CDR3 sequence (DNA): TGTGCCAGCAGTGCCTCGGGACAGGGGGCAATGGATACGCAGTATTTT. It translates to CASSASGQGAMDTQYF.

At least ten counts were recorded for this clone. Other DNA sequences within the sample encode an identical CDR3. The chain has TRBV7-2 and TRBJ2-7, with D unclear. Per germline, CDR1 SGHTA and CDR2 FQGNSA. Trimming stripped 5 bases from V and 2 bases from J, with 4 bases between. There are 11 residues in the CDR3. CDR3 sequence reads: CASSPAYEQYF. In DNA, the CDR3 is TGTGCCAGCAGCCCCGCCTACGAGCAGTACTTC.

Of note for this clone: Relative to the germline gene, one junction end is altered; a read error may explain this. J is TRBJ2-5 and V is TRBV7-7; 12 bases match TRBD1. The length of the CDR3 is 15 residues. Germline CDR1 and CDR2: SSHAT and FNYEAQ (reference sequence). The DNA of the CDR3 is TGTGCTAGCAGGAAAGGGACAGGGGGCTCGGAGACCCAGTACTTC. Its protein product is CASRKGTGGSETQYF.

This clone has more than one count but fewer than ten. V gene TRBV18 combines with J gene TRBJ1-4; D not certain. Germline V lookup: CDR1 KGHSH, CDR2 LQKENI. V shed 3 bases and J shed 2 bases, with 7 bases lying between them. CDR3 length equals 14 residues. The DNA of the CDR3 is TGTGCCAGCTCACCTATGAGTACTAATGAAAAACTGTTTTTT. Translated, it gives CASSPMSTNEKLFF.

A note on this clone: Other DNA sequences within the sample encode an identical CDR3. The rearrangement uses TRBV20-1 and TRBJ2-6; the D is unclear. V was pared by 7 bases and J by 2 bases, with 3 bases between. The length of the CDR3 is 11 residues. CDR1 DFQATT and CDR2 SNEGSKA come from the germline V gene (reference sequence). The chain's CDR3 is CSVPGANVLTF. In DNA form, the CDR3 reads TGCAGTGTCCCTGGGGCCAACGTCCTGACTTTC.

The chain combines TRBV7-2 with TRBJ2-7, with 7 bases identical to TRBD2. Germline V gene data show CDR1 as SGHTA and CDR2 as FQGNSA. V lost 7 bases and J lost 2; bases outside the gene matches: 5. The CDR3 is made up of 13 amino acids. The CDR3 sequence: CASTPRGAYEQYF. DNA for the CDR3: TGTGCCAGCACCCCACGGGGGGCCTACGAGCAGTACTTC.

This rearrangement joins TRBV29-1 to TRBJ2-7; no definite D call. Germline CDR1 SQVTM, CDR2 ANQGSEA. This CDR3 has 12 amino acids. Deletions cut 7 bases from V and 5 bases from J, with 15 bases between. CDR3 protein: CSASWSPHEQYF. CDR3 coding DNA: TGCAGCGCCTCTTGGAGCCCCCACGAGCAGTACTTC.

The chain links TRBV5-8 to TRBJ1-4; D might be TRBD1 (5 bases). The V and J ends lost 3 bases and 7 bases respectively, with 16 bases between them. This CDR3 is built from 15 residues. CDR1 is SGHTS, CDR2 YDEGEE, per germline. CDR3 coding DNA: TGTGCCAGCAGCTCCGAGCAGGGATTCGGTGAAAAACTGTTTTTT. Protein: CASSSEQGFGEKLFF.

The CDR3 DNA sequence: TGTGCCAGCAGCATTCTGGGACTAGCGGGAAGGGATGAGCAGTTCTTC. It encodes CASSILGLAGRDEQFF. This sequence joins TRBV7-2 and TRBJ2-1; 13 positions agree with TRBD2. The junction had 9 bases not matched to a gene; V was cut back by 5 bases and J by 8 bases. The CDR3 consists of 16 residues. The germline V gene encodes CDR1 SGHTA and CDR2 FQGNSA.